One and the same sample provided the 11 T cell receptor beta chains below, sequenced in a study of technical replicates of blood from a handful of donors. Sequenced by immunoSEQ multiplex PCR; TCRdb stores in-frame clones only, minus some. The sample lists more than 80,000 clones, around 96% occurring once. What was sequenced was T cells isolated from PBMCs. The receptors stem from a human donor in good health.

The chain carries TRBV14 and TRBJ1-4; the D gene is possibly TRBD1 (5 bases). The CDR3 contains 15 residues. Looked up from germline, CDR1 is SGHDN and CDR2 is FVKESK. Between the trimmed V and J ends, which lost 6 bases and 10 bases, there was a span of 21 bases. CDR3 protein: CASRQSGTEIGKLFF. DNA of the CDR3: TGTGCCAGCAGGCAATCCGGGACTGAGATAGGAAAACTGTTTTTT.

This chain uses TRBV30 with TRBJ2-2; perhaps TRBD2 as D (6 bases). Germline V gene sequence: CDR1 GTSNPN, CDR2 SVGIG (reference sequence). The CDR3 spans 13 residues. CDR3 region: CATGLLTTGELFF. The CDR3 DNA is TGTGCTACGGGACTTCTCACCACCGGGGAGCTGTTTTTT.

The V and J genes are TRBV27 and TRBJ2-1; 9 bases fit TRBD2. In germline, CDR1 is MNHEY, CDR2 SMNVEV (reference sequence). The J segment lost 7 bases and the V segment lost 7 bases, leaving 17 bases of the junction unmatched. This CDR3 region has 17 residues. Here the CDR3 reads CASTGSGKLAGMNEQFF. CDR3 nucleotides: TGTGCCAGCACGGGTTCGGGGAAGCTAGCGGGAATGAATGAGCAGTTCTTC.

The chain has TRBV10-3 and TRBJ2-3, with TRBD2 identical over 12 bases. CDR3 size: 16 residues. Unmatched junction bases numbered 6, after V lost 7 bases and J lost 1 base. Per germline, CDR1 ENHRY and CDR2 SYGVKD. CDR3 bases: TGTGCCATCAAGACTAGCGGGAGATGGGGCACAGATACGCAGTATTTT. Its translation is CAIKTSGRWGTDTQYF.

The chain combines TRBV9 with TRBJ2-3; a possible D gene is TRBD1 (6 bases). The germline V and J ends were trimmed by 5 bases and 11 bases, with 21 bases remaining between them. CDR3 size: 14 residues. Germline lookup yields CDR1 SGDLS and CDR2 YYNGEE. The CDR3: CASRLGPGSGEQYF. In DNA form, the CDR3 reads TGTGCCAGCAGACTCGGCCCAGGGTCAGGGGAGCAGTATTTT.

As DNA, the CDR3 is TGTGCCAGCAGTACAACCTACGAGCAGTACTTC. Protein: CASSTTYEQYF. The chain uses TRBV27 and TRBJ2-7, with no clear D. Germline CDR1 is MNHEY and CDR2 is SMNVEV (reference sequence). V lost 5 bases, J lost 2 bases, and 4 bases lay in between. This CDR3 region has 11 residues.

This clone showed up just once. The chain combines TRBV28 with TRBJ2-5; 10 bases line up with TRBD2. CDR1 is MDHEN and CDR2 is SYDVKM in the germline V gene. Losses at the gene ends were 6 bases for V and 5 bases for J; bases not matched to a gene: 12. The CDR3 is 16 amino acids. CDR3 in DNA: TGTGCCAGCAGCCAAAGTCTAGCGGGAGCCGGGGAGACCCAGTACTTC. This gives the protein CASSQSLAGAGETQYF.

The genes are TRBV28 and TRBJ1-2; 8 nucleotides align to TRBD1. Per the germline V gene, CDR1 is MDHEN and CDR2 is SYDVKM. Trimming took 6 bases from V and 6 from J; bases not matched to a gene: 9. This CDR3 is 14 amino acids long. CDR3 protein: CASRGTGRNNGYTF. In DNA, the CDR3 is TGTGCCAGCAGGGGGACAGGCCGGAATAATGGCTACACCTTC.

The genes are TRBV19 and TRBJ2-3; 11 nucleotides line up with TRBD2. CDR3 length: 15 residues. V dropped 6 bases and J dropped 4; count of bases not matched to a gene: 6. Germline CDR1 reads LNHDA; CDR2 reads SQIVND (reference sequence). CDR3 amino acids: CASSTSGSSADTQYF. As DNA, the CDR3 is TGTGCCAGTAGCACTAGCGGGAGCTCTGCAGATACGCAGTATTTT.

This clone was detected only once. The genes are TRBV29-1 and TRBJ2-3, with 7 bases identical to TRBD2. V trimming: 4 bases; J trimming: 2 bases; junction bases outside the gene matches: 3. The CDR3 consists of 13 residues. CDR1 is SQVTM and CDR2 is ANQGSEA in the germline V gene. The CDR3 is CSVGTRFTDTQYF. For the CDR3, the DNA is TGCAGCGTTGGGACTAGATTCACAGATACGCAGTATTTT.

J is TRBJ1-2 and V is TRBV4-1, with D possibly matching TRBD1 (6 bases). The CDR3 runs 17 residues. V dropped 3 bases and J dropped 0 bases, with 17 bases sitting between them. CDR1 and CDR2 from the germline V gene are MGHRA and YSYEKL. The CDR3 loop is CASSHLFRDTANYGYTF. In DNA, the CDR3 is TGCGCCAGCAGCCACCTTTTCCGGGACACAGCTAACTATGGCTACACCTTC.